This record concerns one TCR beta chain sequence. The sample originates from a study of blood T cell repertoires in COVID-19. About the research overall: Sources were T cells, B-cell-depleted T cells, or PBMCs; the material itself was cDNA or gDNA.

Clones were read by immunoSEQ multiplex PCR, and TCRdb kept only the in-frame ones, dropping some. Of around 200,000 clones listed, 85% are singletons. Either two negative PCRs, clearance, or symptom resolution qualified Cohort 3 donors as recovered. From germline, CDR1 is MNHEY and CDR2 SVGAGI. Trimming took 2 bases from V and 4 from J, leaving 12 bases between them. The CDR3 is 15 amino acids. The rearrangement links TRBV6-5 to TRBJ2-1; maybe TRBD2 (7 bases). The sequencing input was PBMCs or T cells enriched from blood (not recorded which). The TCR sequence derives from a man aged 35 to 55 who had recovered from COVID-19. The CDR3 sequence is CASSYQGGAYNEQFF. The CDR3 coding sequence is TGTGCCAGCAGTTACCAAGGGGGGGCTTACAATGAGCAGTTCTTC.